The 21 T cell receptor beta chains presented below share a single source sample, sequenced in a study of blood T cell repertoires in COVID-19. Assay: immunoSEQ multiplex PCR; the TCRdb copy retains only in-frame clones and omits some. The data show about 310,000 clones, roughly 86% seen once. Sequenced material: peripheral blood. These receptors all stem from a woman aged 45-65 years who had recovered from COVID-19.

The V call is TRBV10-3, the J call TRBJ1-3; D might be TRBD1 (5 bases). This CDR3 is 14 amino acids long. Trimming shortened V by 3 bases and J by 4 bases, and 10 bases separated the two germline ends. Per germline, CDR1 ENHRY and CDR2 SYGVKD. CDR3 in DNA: TGTGCCATCAGTGAAGGGGTATTGGGAAACACCATATATTTT. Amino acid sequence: CAISEGVLGNTIYF.

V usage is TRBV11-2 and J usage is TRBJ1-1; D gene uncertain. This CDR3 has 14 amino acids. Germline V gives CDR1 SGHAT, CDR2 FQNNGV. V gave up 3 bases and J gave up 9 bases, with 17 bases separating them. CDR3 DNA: TGTGCCAGCAGCTTTCGGATTAGGGAGTCCAAAGCTTTCTTT. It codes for CASSFRIRESKAFF.

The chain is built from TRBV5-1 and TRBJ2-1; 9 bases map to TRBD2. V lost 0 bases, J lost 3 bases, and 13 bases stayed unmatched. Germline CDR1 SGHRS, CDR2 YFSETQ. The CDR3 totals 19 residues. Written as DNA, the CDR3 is TGCGCCAGCAGCTTGGGGGTAGCGGGAGTAACTATGAACTACAATGAGCAGTTCTTC. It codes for CASSLGVAGVTMNYNEQFF.

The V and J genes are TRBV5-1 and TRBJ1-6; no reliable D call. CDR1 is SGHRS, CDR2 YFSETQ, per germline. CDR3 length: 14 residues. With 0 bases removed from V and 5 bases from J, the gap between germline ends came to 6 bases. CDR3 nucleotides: TGCGCCAGCAGCTTGGTCAGCGATAATTCACCCCTCCACTTT. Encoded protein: CASSLVSDNSPLHF.

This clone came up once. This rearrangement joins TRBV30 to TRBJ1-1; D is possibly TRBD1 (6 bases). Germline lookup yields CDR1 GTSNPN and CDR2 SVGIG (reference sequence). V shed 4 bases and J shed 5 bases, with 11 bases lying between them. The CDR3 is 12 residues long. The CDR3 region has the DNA TGTGCCTGGAACAGGGAAGTTACTGAAGCTTTCTTT. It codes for CAWNREVTEAFF.

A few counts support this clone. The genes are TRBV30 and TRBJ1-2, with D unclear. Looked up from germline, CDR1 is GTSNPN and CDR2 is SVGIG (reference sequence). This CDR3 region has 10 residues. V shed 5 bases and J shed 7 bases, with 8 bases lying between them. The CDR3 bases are TGTGCCTGGGGGGTGGCTGGCTACACCTTC. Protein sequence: CAWGVAGYTF.

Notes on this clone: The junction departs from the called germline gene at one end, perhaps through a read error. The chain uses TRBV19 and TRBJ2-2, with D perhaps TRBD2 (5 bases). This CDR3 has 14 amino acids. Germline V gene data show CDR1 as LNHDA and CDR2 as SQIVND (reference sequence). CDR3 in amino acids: CASSTDWNAGELFF. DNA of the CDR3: TGTGCCAGTAGTACGGACTGGAACGCCGGGGAGCTGTTTTTT.

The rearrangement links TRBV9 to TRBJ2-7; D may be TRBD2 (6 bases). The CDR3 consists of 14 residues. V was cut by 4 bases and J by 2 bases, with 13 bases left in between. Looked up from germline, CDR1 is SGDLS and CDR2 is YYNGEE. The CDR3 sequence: CASSPGVEPYEQYF. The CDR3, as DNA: TGTGCCAGCAGCCCGGGGGTTGAACCCTACGAGCAGTACTTC. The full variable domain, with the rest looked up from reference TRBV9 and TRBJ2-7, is DSGVTQTPKHLITATGQRVTLRCSPRSGDLSVYWYQQSLDQGLQFLIQYYNGEERAKGNILERFSAQQFPDLHSELNLSSLELGDSALYFCASSPGVEPYEQYFGPGTRLTVT.

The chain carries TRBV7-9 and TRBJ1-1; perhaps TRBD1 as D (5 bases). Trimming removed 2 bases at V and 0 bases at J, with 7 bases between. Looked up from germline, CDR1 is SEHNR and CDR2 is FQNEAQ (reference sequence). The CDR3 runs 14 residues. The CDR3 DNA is TGTGCCAGCAGCTTACGACAGATGAACACTGAAGCTTTCTTT. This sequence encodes CASSLRQMNTEAFF.

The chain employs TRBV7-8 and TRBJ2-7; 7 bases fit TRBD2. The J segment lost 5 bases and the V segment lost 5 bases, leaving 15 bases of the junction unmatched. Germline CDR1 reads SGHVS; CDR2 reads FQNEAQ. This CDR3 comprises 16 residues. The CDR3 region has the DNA TGTGCCAGCAGCCCTGCATCCGCGGGAGTGCCCCACGAGCAGTACTTC. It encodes CASSPASAGVPHEQYF. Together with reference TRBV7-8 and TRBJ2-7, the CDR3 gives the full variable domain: GAGVSQSPRYKVAKRGQDVALRCDPISGHVSLFWYQQALGQGPEFLTYFQNEAQLDKSGLPSDRFFAERPEGSVSTLKIQRTQQEDSAVYLCASSPASAGVPHEQYFGPGTRLTVT.

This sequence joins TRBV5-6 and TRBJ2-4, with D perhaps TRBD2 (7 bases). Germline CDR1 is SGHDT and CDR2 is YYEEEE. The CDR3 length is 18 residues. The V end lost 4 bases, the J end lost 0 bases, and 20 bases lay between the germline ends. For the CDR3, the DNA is TGTGCCAGCAGCCGATCCTGGGGGGGCAGCCTAGCCAAAAACATTCAGTACTTC. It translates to CASSRSWGGSLAKNIQYF.

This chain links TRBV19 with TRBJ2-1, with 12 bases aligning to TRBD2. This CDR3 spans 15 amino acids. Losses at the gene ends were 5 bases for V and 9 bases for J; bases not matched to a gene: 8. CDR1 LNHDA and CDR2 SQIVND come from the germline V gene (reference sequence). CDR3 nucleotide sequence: TGTGCCAGTAGTGCTAGCGGGAGGGCCGGGATTGAGCAGTTCTTC. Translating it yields CASSASGRAGIEQFF.

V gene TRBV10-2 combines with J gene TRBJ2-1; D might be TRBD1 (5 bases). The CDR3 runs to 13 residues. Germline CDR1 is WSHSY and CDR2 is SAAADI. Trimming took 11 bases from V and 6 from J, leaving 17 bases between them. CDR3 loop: CAGANSGPNEQFF. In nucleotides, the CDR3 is TGCGCCGGGGCCAATTCGGGCCCCAATGAGCAGTTCTTC.

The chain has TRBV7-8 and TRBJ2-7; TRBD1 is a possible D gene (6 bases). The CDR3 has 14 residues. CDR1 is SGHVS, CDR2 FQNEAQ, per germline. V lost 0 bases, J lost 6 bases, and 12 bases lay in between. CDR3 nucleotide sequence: TGTGCCAGCAGCTTAGCAAGGCAGGGGCGCGAGCAGTACTTC. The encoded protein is CASSLARQGREQYF.

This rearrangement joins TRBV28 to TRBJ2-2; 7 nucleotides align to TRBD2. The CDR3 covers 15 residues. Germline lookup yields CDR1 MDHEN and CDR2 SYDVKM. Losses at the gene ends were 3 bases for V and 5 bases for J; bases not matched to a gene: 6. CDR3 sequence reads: CASSFRGDFTGELFF. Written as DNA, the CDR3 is TGTGCCAGCAGTTTTCGGGGGGATTTTACCGGGGAGCTGTTTTTT.

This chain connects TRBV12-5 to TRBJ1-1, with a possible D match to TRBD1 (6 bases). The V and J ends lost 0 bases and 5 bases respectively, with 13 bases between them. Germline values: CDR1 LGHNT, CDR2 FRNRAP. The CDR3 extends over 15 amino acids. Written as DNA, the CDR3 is TGTGCTAGTGGTTTGGTACGTTCAGGGGCTACTGAAGCTTTCTTT. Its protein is CASGLVRSGATEAFF.

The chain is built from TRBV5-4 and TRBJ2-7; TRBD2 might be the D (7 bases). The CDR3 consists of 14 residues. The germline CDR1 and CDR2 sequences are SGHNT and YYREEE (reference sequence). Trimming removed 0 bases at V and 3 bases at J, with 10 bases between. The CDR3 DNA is TGTGCCAGCAGCTTGGGGGGGGGCATCTACGAGCAGTACTTC. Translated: CASSLGGGIYEQYF.

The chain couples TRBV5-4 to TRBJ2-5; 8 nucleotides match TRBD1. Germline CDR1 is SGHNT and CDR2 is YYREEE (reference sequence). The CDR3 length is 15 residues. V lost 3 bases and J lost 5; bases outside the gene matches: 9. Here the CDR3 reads CASSSGQGRGETQYF. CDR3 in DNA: TGTGCCAGCAGCTCTGGACAGGGCCGTGGGGAGACCCAGTACTTC. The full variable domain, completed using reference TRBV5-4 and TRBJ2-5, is ETGVTQSPTHLIKTRGQQVTLRCSSQSGHNTVSWYQQALGQGPQFIFQYYREEENGRGNFPPRFSGLQFPNYSSELNVNALELDDSALYLCASSSGQGRGETQYFGPGTRLLVL.

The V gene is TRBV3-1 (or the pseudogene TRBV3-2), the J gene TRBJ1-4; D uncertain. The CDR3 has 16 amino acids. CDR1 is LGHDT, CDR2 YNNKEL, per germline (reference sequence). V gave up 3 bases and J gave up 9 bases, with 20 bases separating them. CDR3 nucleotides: TGTGCCAGCAGCCATGGGCCTTCGGGGTCAATGAAAAAACTGTTTTTT. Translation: CASSHGPSGSMKKLFF.

The CDR3 region has the DNA TGTGCCAGTAGTATAACCGGGAGGGGGGATACGCAGTATTTT. This translates into CASSITGRGDTQYF. V is TRBV19 and J is TRBJ2-3; 8 bases map to TRBD2. The trim removed 2 bases at V and 6 bases at J, leaving 4 bases unmatched. Germline values: CDR1 LNHDA, CDR2 SQIVND (reference sequence). CDR3 size: 14 residues.

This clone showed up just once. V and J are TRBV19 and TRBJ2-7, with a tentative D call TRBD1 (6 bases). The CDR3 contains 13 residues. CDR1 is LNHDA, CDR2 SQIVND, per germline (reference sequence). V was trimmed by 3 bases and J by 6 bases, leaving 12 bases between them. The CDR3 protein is CASSMKQGSEQYF. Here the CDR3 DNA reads TGTGCCAGTAGTATGAAACAGGGAAGCGAGCAGTACTTC.